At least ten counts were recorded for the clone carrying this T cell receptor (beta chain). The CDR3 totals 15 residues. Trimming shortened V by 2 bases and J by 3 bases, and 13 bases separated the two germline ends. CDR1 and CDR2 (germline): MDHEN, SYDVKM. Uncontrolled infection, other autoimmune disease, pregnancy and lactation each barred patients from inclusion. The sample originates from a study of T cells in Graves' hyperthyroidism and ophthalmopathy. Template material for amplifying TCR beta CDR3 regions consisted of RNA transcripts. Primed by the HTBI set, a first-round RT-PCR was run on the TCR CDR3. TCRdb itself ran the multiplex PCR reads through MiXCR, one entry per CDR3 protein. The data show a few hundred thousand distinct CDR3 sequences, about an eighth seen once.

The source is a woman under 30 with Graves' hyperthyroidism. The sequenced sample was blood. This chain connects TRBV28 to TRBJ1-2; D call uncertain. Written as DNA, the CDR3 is TGTGCCAGCAGTTTAAGTACCCAGCTATACTATGGCTACACCTTC. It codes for CASSLSTQLYYGYTF.